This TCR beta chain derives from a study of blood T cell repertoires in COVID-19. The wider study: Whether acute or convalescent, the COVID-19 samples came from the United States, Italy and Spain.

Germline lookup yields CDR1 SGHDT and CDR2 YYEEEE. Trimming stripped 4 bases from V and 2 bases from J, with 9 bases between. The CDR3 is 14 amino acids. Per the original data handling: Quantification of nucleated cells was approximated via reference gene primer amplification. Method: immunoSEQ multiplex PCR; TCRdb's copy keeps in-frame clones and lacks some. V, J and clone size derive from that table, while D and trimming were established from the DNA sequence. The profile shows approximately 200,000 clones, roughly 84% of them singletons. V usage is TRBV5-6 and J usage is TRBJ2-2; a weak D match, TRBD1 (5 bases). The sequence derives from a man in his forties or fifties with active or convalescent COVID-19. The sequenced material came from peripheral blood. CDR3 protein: CASSLTENTGELFF. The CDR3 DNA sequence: TGTGCCAGCAGCCTGACAGAAAACACCGGGGAGCTGTTTTTT.